The 10 T cell receptor beta chains presented below share a single source sample, sequenced in a study of CD8 T cells in ankylosing spondylitis. TCRdb reprocessed the 5' RACE reads with MiXCR, giving one entry per CDR3 protein. The sample records around 490,000 distinct CDR3 sequences, about 5.4% being singletons. General study results and limits: Characteristic, it appeared, of ankylosing spondylitis blood was a TCR beta motif of eight highly homologous variants.

No cognate antigen is known for these TCRs. What was sequenced was blood, either unsorted or a sorted T cell fraction (not recorded which). These receptors were obtained from a male donor with ankylosing spondylitis.

This clonotype has just a few counts. The V call is TRBV30, the J call TRBJ1-5; possibly TRBD1 for D (5 bases). V shed 1 base and J shed 2 bases, with 9 bases lying between them. CDR3 length: 14 amino acids. CDR1 is GTSNPN, CDR2 SVGIG, per germline (reference sequence). The CDR3 DNA reads as TGTGCCTGGAGTGCAGGGTTGGGCAATCAGCCCCAGCATTTT. This sequence encodes CAWSAGLGNQPQHF.

V is TRBV28 and J is TRBJ2-7; 9 bases agree with TRBD1. This CDR3 contains 16 residues. Per the germline V gene, CDR1 is MDHEN and CDR2 is SYDVKM. The junction had 12 bases not matched to a gene; V was cut back by 6 bases and J by 3 bases. CDR3 sequence (DNA): TGTGCCAGCAGGCCAGCCCCAGGACAGGGGTTCTACGAGCAGTACTTC. Translated: CASRPAPGQGFYEQYF. Looking up the rest from reference TRBV28 and TRBJ2-7 gives the full variable domain: DVKVTQSSRYLVKRTGEKVFLECVQDMDHENMFWYRQDPGLGLRLIYFSYDVKMKEKGDIPEGYSVSREKKERFSLILESASTNQTSMYLCASRPAPGQGFYEQYFGPGTRLTVT.

This clonotype was seen more than once but under ten times. This chain links TRBV7-2 with TRBJ2-5; 12 nucleotides match TRBD2. V lost 4 bases to trimming and J lost 3 bases; unmatched junction nucleotides: 3. Germline V CDR1 and CDR2: SGHTA, FQGNSA. CDR3 length: 15 residues. Written as DNA, the CDR3 is TGTGCCAGCAGCTGGCGACTAGCGGGGGAAGAGACCCAGTACTTC. Amino acids: CASSWRLAGEETQYF.

The chain joins TRBV9 to TRBJ2-6, with 10 bases that match TRBD1. The V gene end was trimmed by 4 bases and the J gene end by 3 bases; junction bases not matched to a gene: 10. CDR1 SGDLS and CDR2 YYNGEE come from the germline V gene. The length of the CDR3 is 18 residues. This chain's CDR3 is CASSFGGQGYGGANVLTF. The CDR3 DNA sequence: TGTGCCAGCAGCTTTGGGGGACAGGGGTATGGTGGGGCCAACGTCCTGACTTTC.

This clonotype occurred many times. The chain carries TRBV6-1 and TRBJ2-2; 8 bases are shared with TRBD1. CDR3 length: 15 residues. Germline V gene data show CDR1 as MNHNS and CDR2 as SASEGT. J gave up 7 bases and V 3 bases, and 7 bases lay outside the gene matches. CDR3 residues: CASSDKAGGYGELFF. As DNA, the CDR3 is TGTGCCAGCAGTGATAAGGCAGGGGGCTACGGGGAGCTGTTTTTT.

This clonotype was seen ten or more times. An end of the junction differs from the germline gene, which may be a read error. The genes are TRBV12-3 or TRBV12-4 and TRBJ2-1; 7 bases line up with TRBD1. The CDR3 runs to 13 residues. The CDR3 region is CASSRRPGTVGLF. The CDR3 nucleotides are TGTGCCAGCAGTCGACGTCCCGGGACAGTGGGACTCTTC.

Many counts were recorded for this clonotype. The chain has TRBV27 and TRBJ1-2; 8 nucleotides line up with TRBD1. Germline V gives CDR1 MNHEY, CDR2 SMNVEV (reference sequence). The CDR3 is made up of 15 amino acids. J was trimmed by 8 bases and V by 3 bases; bases with no gene match: 11. The CDR3 loop reads CASSFRTGRLEGYTF. CDR3 bases: TGTGCCAGCAGTTTCCGGACAGGGCGTTTGGAGGGCTACACCTTC.

This clonotype was seen a handful of times. The V and J genes are TRBV5-6 and TRBJ2-1; TRBD2 matches 9 bases. This CDR3 contains 14 residues. After removal of 2 bases from V and 7 bases from J, the junction contained 4 bases not matched to a gene. CDR1 is SGHDT, CDR2 YYEEEE, per germline. The CDR3 DNA reads TGTGCCAGCAGCTTTGGGACTAGCATAAATGAGCAGTTCTTC. Residues: CASSFGTSINEQFF.

This clonotype was seen ten or more times. This chain uses TRBV6-1 with TRBJ1-6; maybe TRBD1 (6 bases). This CDR3 is 16 amino acids long. Trimming cost V 6 bases and J 5 bases, with 17 bases left between them. Per the germline V gene, CDR1 is MNHNS and CDR2 is SASEGT. The CDR3 nucleotides are TGTGCCAGCAGCTGGGGGCAGGGAGGTAATAATTCACCCCTCCACTTT. This gives the protein CASSWGQGGNNSPLHF.

This clonotype has at least ten counts. V and J are TRBV20-1 and TRBJ2-5, with D possibly matching TRBD2 (6 bases). The CDR3 has 13 residues. The germline V and J ends were trimmed by 5 bases and 2 bases, with 12 bases remaining between them. Per the germline V gene, CDR1 is DFQATT and CDR2 is SNEGSKA (reference sequence). This CDR3 reads CSAGGASQETQYF. CDR3 in DNA: TGCAGTGCTGGAGGGGCCTCTCAAGAGACCCAGTACTTC.